This T cell receptor beta chain was captured by sequencing in a study of blood T cell repertoires in COVID-19 (TCRdb year 2020). Notes on the research overall: Collaborator samples came from the United States, Italy and Spain and covered acute and convalescent phases of COVID-19. Sample metadata almost always included a de-identified subject ID, COVID-19 status, age in years and sex. Subjects who had been exposed to COVID-19, were actively infected with it, or had recovered from it provided the deeply sampled blood TCRbeta repertoires that made up the dataset. The repertoires were released in a freely available public database intended as a resource for research on the immune response to SARS-CoV-2. Samples came from the ongoing ImmuneRACE study (first 160 participants) plus 1,254 subjects from 6 global collaborators. Where available, HLA class I and class II types were obtained from metadata supplied by the sample provider rather than from assay-based typing. The material from the prospective study consisted of cDNA or gDNA derived from T cells, B-cell-depleted T cells, or PBMCs.

From a lookup of the germline V gene, CDR1 and CDR2 are ENHRY and SYGVKD. V loses 4 bases of germline sequence and J loses 4 bases, and the interval between the two ends is 13 bases. Including the terminal cysteine and phenylalanine, the CDR3 comprises 14 residues. CDR3 DNA is the only sequence kept; it has 42 bases, read in frame from the first base. General study outcomes and caveats: How much clinical and demographic metadata was included differed by source and by participant, and the metadata was provided uncurated.

The immunoSEQ Assay, a bias-controlled multiplex PCR, was used to amplify TCRbeta CDR3 regions from genomic DNA. On the study's bioinformatics: Within the assay, amplification of reference gene primers was used to estimate how many nucleated cells each sample contained. Sequence reads were collapsed and filtered to measure the absolute abundance of every unique TCRbeta CDR3 rearrangement. Productive Simpson clonality was computed per sample as the square root of Simpson's diversity index over productive rearrangements. In TCRdb, the immuneACCESS table is reduced to in-frame sequences with V and J assigned. These tables do not hold every clone; where another copy was compared, an unresolved V gene accounts for under half, and the others remain unexplained. The V and J calls and clone size are taken from that table; D and trimming were inferred from the DNA. A total of roughly 94,000 clones appear in this sample, 65% to 90% of them only once. Just under 25% of the sample is in the top ten clones.

As regards this clone: Its antigen remains undetermined. Base quality data are lacking; no much larger clone is found one base away.

Each collaborating institution followed its own protocols to collect whole blood in K2EDTA tubes. For TCRbeta analysis, collaborators shipped samples as frozen whole blood, isolated PBMCs, or DNA extracted from either of those sample types. Sequences were obtained from peripheral blood. The sequence derives from a man aged 60 to 75 with acute or convalescent COVID-19. The receptor chain draws on TRBV10-3 and TRBJ1-1, with TRBD1 tentatively as D gene (5 bases match). The CDR3 region has the sequence CAISVGGGGTEAFF. Read as DNA, the sequence is TGTGCCATCAGTGTTGGTGGGGGGGGCACTGAAGCTTTCTTT.